Following are 18 T cell receptor beta chains from one sample sequenced in a study of regulatory T cells in long-lasting Graves disease. Combining iRepertoire HTBI primers with Arm-PCR of CDR3 regions, the authors built TCR beta libraries. TCRdb reprocessed the multiplex PCR reads via MiXCR and lists one record per CDR3 protein. Of about 340,000 distinct CDR3 sequences listed, about 20% were seen once; the top ten hold less than 35%. Time point reported: persistent/refractory GD, antithyroid drugs over 5 years with positive TRAb. The authors made the TCR library using RNA they extracted from PBMCs. The sample was peripheral blood mononuclear cells (PBMCs), taken when the disease was refractory, from a patient treated with antithyroid drugs. The receptors stem from a female donor with Graves disease.

In its sample, this clonotype was seen many times. V gene TRBV7-9 combines with J gene TRBJ1-4; perhaps TRBD1 as D (6 bases). The CDR3 is 14 amino acids. Trimming removed 6 bases from V and 8 bases from J, with 16 bases in between. Germline V gene lookup returns CDR1 SEHNR and CDR2 FQNEAQ (reference sequence). CDR3 loop: CASREGRGLEKLFF. CDR3 DNA: TGTGCCAGCAGAGAAGGCAGGGGACTCGAAAAACTGTTTTTT.

The chain combines TRBV12-3 or TRBV12-4 with TRBJ2-7; no clear D. The CDR3 totals 13 residues. The germline V and J ends were trimmed by 7 bases and 1 base, with 11 bases remaining between them. The CDR3 sequence: CASTRSESYEQYF. For the CDR3, the DNA is TGTGCCAGCACCCGCAGCGAATCCTACGAGCAGTACTTC.

The rearrangement links TRBV20-1 to TRBJ1-6, with a possible D match to TRBD1 (5 bases). Looked up from germline, CDR1 is DFQATT and CDR2 is SNEGSKA (reference sequence). The CDR3 contains 13 residues. Trimming took 3 bases from V and 6 from J, leaving 9 bases between them. The DNA of the CDR3 is TGCAGTGCTAGCGAGACAGTTAATTCACCCCTCCACTTT. Its translation: CSASETVNSPLHF.

A few counts support this clonotype. The chain has TRBV7-9 and TRBJ1-2; D not certain. Germline V lookup: CDR1 SEHNR, CDR2 FQNEAQ (reference sequence). The CDR3 has 15 amino acids. Deletions cut 3 bases from V and 0 bases from J, with 11 bases between. For the CDR3, the DNA is TGTGCCAGCAGCTTTAGCCTCCCCCCTAACTATGGCTACACCTTC. It codes for CASSFSLPPNYGYTF.

The chain uses TRBV7-9 and TRBJ1-5; TRBD1 might be the D (5 bases). The CDR3 is made up of 12 amino acids. Trimming stripped 5 bases from V and 9 bases from J, with 11 bases between. The germline V gene has CDR1 SEHNR and CDR2 FQNEAQ (reference sequence). The CDR3 loop is CASSKVGGPQHF. CDR3 DNA: TGTGCCAGCAGCAAAGTTGGGGGGCCCCAGCATTTT.

Remarks on this clonotype: One base away lies a much larger clone, so this may be a sequencing read error. The V call is TRBV20-1, the J call TRBJ2-7; 9 nucleotides line up with TRBD1. Trimming took 5 bases from V and 6 from J; bases not matched to a gene: 14. The CDR3 covers 15 residues. CDR1 DFQATT and CDR2 SNEGSKA come from the germline V gene (reference sequence). This CDR3 reads CSAHTGTGNICEQYF. The CDR3 region has the DNA TGCAGTGCTCATACCGGGACAGGGAATATCTGCGAGCAGTACTTC.

This clonotype was found a few times. V gene TRBV6-5 combines with J gene TRBJ2-7; D gene unclear. CDR1 is MNHEY, CDR2 SVGAGI, per germline. V was shortened by 2 bases and J by 4 bases, with 15 bases between the two germline ends. The CDR3 contains 15 residues. Here the CDR3 DNA reads TGTGCCAGCAGTTACGGTATCACGGATCAATACGAGCAGTACTTC. It codes for CASSYGITDQYEQYF.

This clonotype showed up just a few times. The rearrangement joins TRBV9 to TRBJ2-2; no reliable D call. Trimming took 6 bases from V and 0 from J, leaving 9 bases between them. This CDR3 contains 14 residues. CDR1 and CDR2 from the germline V gene are SGDLS and YYNGEE. CDR3 amino acids: CASTRLPNTGELFF. The CDR3 nucleotides are TGTGCCAGCACCCGGCTGCCGAACACCGGGGAGCTGTTTTTT.

This chain joins TRBV7-6 and TRBJ1-4; 10 bases agree with TRBD1. The germline V gene has CDR1 SGHVS and CDR2 FNYEAQ. J gave up 2 bases and V 3 bases, and 3 bases lay outside the gene matches. The CDR3 length is 16 residues. The CDR3 spells CASSLGQGITNEKLFF. The CDR3 bases are TGTGCCAGCAGCTTGGGACAGGGGATCACTAATGAAAAACTGTTTTTT.

In its sample, this clonotype was seen a few times. This chain connects TRBV20-1 to TRBJ2-5; perhaps TRBD2 as D (5 bases). The V and J ends lost 5 bases and 3 bases respectively, with 13 bases between them. The CDR3 length is 13 residues. Per germline, CDR1 DFQATT and CDR2 SNEGSKA (reference sequence). This CDR3 reads CSAPQPGKETQYF. DNA of the CDR3: TGCAGTGCTCCGCAGCCGGGGAAAGAGACCCAGTACTTC.

There are a few counts of this clonotype. The rearrangement joins TRBV6-4 to TRBJ2-2; D could derive from TRBD1 or TRBD2 (5 bases each). V lost 6 bases and J lost 1, with 15 bases in between. CDR3 length: 16 amino acids. CDR1 MRHNA and CDR2 SNTAGT come from the germline V gene. Written as DNA, the CDR3 is TGTGCCAGCAGCCCTCGGGGCCCGGGGAACACCGGGGAGCTGTTTTTT. It encodes CASSPRGPGNTGELFF.

The chain recombines TRBV4-1 with TRBJ2-7; 8 bases fit TRBD1. Germline V gives CDR1 MGHRA, CDR2 YSYEKL. Germline trimming cut 2 bases from V and 3 bases from J; bases unmatched to any gene: 6. The CDR3 runs to 15 residues. The CDR3 sequence is CASSQSETGVYEQYF. CDR3 DNA: TGCGCCAGCAGCCAATCCGAGACAGGGGTCTACGAGCAGTACTTC.

V and J are TRBV19 and TRBJ2-7; perhaps TRBD1 as D (6 bases). The V gene's germline CDR1 is LNHDA and CDR2 SQIVND (reference sequence). Trimming pared 6 bases from V and 0 bases from J, leaving 15 bases between. The CDR3 length is 15 residues. The CDR3 is CASRFRGRSSYEQYF. The CDR3 region has the DNA TGTGCCAGTAGGTTCAGGGGCCGGAGCTCCTACGAGCAGTACTTC.

This clonotype was seen at least ten times. The V gene is TRBV20-1, the J gene TRBJ1-1; D is undetermined. Trimming cost V 0 bases and J 2 bases, with 7 bases left between them. This CDR3 is 13 amino acids long. Germline values: CDR1 DFQATT, CDR2 SNEGSKA (reference sequence). The chain's CDR3 is CSARDSRNTEAFF. As DNA, the CDR3 is TGCAGTGCTAGAGATTCCAGAAACACTGAAGCTTTCTTT.

This clonotype was counted ten times or more. The chain carries TRBV30 and TRBJ2-2, with 8 bases identical to TRBD1. The germline V gene encodes CDR1 GTSNPN and CDR2 SVGIG (reference sequence). The ends lost 7 bases at V and 6 bases at J; junction bases unmatched: 7. The CDR3 totals 13 residues. The CDR3 is CALQGEGAGELFF. The CDR3 region has the DNA TGTGCCTTACAGGGGGAAGGGGCCGGGGAGCTGTTTTTT.

At least ten counts were recorded for this clonotype. The V gene is TRBV20-1, the J gene TRBJ1-2; possible D gene TRBD1, 5 bases. Germline V gene sequence: CDR1 DFQATT, CDR2 SNEGSKA (reference sequence). V was shortened by 5 bases and J by 0 bases, with 16 bases between the two germline ends. This CDR3 has 15 residues. The CDR3 spells CSAYQGTLSNYGYTF. CDR3 nucleotides: TGCAGTGCTTATCAGGGTACCCTATCTAACTATGGCTACACCTTC.

The chain uses TRBV3-1 and TRBJ2-7; TRBD2 aligns across 11 bases. CDR1 is LGHDT and CDR2 is YNNKEL in the germline V gene (reference sequence). V gave up 1 base and J gave up 6 bases; unmatched junction bases: 2. The CDR3 is 14 residues long. This CDR3 is CASSQGLAGGEQYF. The CDR3 nucleotides read TGTGCCAGCAGCCAAGGGCTAGCGGGAGGCGAGCAGTACTTC.

There are a few counts of this clonotype. The gene calls are TRBV24-1 and TRBJ1-3; the D is unclear. CDR3 size: 14 residues. Germline CDR1 KGHDR, CDR2 SFDVKD. Trimming took off 3 bases at V and 6 bases at J, with 11 bases between the two ends. CDR3 DNA sequence: TGTGCCACCAGTGATGGAGGTCGGGTAAACACCATATATTTT. As protein: CATSDGGRVNTIYF.